This paragraph reports one TCR beta chain. This specimen belongs to a study of blood T cell repertoires in COVID-19. Participants came from 20 to 25 US areas, aged about 18 to 89 years. Participants had their cohort set by participant-reported clinical history. Recovered status in Cohort 3 required two negative PCRs, clearance, or symptom resolution. Trimming left V 5 bases short and J 4 bases short, with 13 bases between. The CDR3 extends over 14 amino acids. Germline CDR1 reads SGHTA; CDR2 reads FQGTGA. In the original workflow: Estimation of nucleated cell counts relied on the amplification of reference gene primers. The data were produced by immunoSEQ multiplex PCR, yet TCRdb's version contains in-frame clones alone and is incomplete. V and J calls plus clone size are reproduced from that table; the DNA served to infer D and trimming. This sample yields about 280,000 clones, of which approximately 88% are seen a single time; about 5.5% belongs to the top ten.

Sequencing used PBMCs or T cells enriched from blood (not recorded which). The J gene is TRBJ2-3, the V gene TRBV7-3, with a tentative D call TRBD1 (5 bases). This receptor was taken from a woman between 40 and 50 years old who had recovered from COVID-19. For the CDR3, the DNA is TGTGCCAGCAGCGTCAGGGATGGGGCAGATACGCAGTATTTT. Its translation: CASSVRDGADTQYF. Filled out from reference TRBV7-3 and TRBJ2-3, the complete variable domain reads GAGVSQTPSNKVTEKGKYVELRCDPISGHTALYWYRQSLGQGPEFLIYFQGTGAADDSGLPNDRFFAVRPEGSVSTLKIQRTERGDSAVYLCASSVRDGADTQYFGPGTRLTVL.